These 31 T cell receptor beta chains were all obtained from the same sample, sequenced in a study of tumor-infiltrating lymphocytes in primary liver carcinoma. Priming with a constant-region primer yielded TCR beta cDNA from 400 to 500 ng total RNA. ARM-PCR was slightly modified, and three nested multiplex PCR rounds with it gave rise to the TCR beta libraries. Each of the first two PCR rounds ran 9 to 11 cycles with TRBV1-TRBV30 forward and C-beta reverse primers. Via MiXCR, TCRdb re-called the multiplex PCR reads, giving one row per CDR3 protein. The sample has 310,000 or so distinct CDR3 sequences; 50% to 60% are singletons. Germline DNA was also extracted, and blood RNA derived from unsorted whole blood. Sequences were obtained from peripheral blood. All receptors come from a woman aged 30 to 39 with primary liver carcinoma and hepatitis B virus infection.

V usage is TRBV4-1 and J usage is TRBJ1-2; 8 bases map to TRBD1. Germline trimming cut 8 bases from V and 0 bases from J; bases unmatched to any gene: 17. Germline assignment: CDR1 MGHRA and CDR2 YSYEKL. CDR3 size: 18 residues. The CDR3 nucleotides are TGCGCCAGCGGCCCTCAAGAGCGAGGGACAGGAGCTAACTATGGCTACACCTTC. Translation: CASGPQERGTGANYGYTF.

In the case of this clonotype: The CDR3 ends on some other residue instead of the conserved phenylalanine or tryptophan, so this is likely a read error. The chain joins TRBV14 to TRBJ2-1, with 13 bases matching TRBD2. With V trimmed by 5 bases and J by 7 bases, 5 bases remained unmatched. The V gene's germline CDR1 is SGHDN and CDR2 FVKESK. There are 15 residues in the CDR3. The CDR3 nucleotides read TGTGCCAGCAGCTGGGGACTAGCGGGGAGAAATGAGCAGTTCGTC. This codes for CASSWGLAGRNEQFV.

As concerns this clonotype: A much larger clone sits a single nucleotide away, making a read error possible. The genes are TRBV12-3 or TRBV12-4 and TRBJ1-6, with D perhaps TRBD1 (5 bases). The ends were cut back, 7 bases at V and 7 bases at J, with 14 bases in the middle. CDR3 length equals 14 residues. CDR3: CASTIQDINSPLHF. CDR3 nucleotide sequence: TGTGCCAGCACTATTCAGGACATAAATTCACCCCTCCACTTT.

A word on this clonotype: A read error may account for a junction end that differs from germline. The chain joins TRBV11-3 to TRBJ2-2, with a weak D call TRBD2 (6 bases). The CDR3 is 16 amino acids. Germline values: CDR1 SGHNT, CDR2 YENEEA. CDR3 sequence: CASSLRRGVLTGGLFF. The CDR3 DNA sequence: TGTGCCAGCAGCTTAAGACGGGGAGTCCTAACCGGGGGGCTGTTTTTT.

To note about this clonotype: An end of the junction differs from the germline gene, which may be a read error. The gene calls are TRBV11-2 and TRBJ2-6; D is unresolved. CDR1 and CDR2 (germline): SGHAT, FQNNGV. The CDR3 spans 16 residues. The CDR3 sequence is CASSLDTETGANLLTF. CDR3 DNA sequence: TGTGCCAGCAGCTTAGATACAGAGACCGGTGCCAACCTCCTGACTTTC.

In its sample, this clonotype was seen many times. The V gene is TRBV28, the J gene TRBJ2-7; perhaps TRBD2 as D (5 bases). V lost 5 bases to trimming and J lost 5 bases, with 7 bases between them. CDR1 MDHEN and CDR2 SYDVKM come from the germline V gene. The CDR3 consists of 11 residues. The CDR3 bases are TGTGCCAGCAGTCTGGAGGACGAGCAGTACTTC. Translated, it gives CASSLEDEQYF. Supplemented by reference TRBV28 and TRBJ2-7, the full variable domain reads DVKVTQSSRYLVKRTGEKVFLECVQDMDHENMFWYRQDPGLGLRLIYFSYDVKMKEKGDIPEGYSVSREKKERFSLILESASTNQTSMYLCASSLEDEQYFGPGTRLTVT.

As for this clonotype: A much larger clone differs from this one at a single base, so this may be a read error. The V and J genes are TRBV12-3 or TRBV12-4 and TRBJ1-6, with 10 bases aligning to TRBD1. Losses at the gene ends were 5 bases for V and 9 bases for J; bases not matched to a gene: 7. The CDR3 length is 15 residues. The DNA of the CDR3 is TGTGCCAGCAGTCGCACCAGGACAGGGGGTTCACCCCTCCACTTT. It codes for CASSRTRTGGSPLHF.

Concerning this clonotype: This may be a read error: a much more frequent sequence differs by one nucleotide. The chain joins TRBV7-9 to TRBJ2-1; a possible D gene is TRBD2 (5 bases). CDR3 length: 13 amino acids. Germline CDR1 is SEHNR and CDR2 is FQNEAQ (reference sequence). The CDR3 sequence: CASSLVGLNEKFF. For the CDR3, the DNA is TGTGCCAGCAGCTTAGTCGGACTCAATGAGAAGTTCTTC. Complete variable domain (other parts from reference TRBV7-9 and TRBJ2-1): DTGVSQNPRHKITKRGQNVTFRCDPISEHNRLYWYRQTLGQGPEFLTYFQNEAQLEKSRLLSDRFSAERPKGSFSTLEIQRTEQGDSAMYLCASSLVGLNEKFFGPGTRLTVL.

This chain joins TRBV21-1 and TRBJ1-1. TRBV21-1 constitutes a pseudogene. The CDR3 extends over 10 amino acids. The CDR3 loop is CARGNTEAFF. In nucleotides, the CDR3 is TGTGCCAGGGGGAACACTGAAGCTTTCTTT.

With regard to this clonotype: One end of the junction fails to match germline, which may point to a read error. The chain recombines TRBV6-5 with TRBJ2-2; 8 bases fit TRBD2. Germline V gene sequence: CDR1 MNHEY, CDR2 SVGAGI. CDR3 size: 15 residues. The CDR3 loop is CASLMYRGGPGEQFF. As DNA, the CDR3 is TGTGCCAGCCTGATGTACCGGGGGGGTCCCGGGGAGCAGTTTTTT.

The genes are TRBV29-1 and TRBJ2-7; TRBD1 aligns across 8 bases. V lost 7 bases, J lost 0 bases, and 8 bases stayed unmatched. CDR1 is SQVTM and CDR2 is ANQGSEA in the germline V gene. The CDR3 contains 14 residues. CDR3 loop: CSARSTGGSYEQYF. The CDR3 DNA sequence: TGCAGCGCTAGATCAACAGGGGGCTCCTACGAGCAGTACTTC.

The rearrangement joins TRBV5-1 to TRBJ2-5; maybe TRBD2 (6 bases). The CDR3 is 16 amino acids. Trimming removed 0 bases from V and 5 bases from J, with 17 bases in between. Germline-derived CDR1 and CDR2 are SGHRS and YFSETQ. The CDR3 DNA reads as TGCGCCAGCAGCTTGGGGTCTGACGGGAGCTTGGAGACCCAGTACTTC. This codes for CASSLGSDGSLETQYF. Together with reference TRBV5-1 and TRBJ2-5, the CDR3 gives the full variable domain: KAGVTQTPRYLIKTRGQQVTLSCSPISGHRSVSWYQQTPGQGLQFLFEYFSETQRNKGNFPGRFSGRQFSNSRSEMNVSTLELGDSALYLCASSLGSDGSLETQYFGPGTRLLVL.

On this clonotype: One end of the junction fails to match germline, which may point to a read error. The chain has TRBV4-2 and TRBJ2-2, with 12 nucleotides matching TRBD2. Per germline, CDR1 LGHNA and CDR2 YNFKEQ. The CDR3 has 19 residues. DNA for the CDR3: TGTGCCAGCAGCCGACTAGCGGGAGCCTCCCTCCGGGGCACCGGGGAGCTGTTATTT. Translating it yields CASSRLAGASLRGTGELLF.

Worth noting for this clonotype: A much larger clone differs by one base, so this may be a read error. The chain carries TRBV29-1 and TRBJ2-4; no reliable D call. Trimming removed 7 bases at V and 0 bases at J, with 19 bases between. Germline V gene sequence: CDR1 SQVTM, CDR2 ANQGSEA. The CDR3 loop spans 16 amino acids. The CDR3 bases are TGCAGCGCGACCAGGACCGAACAAATAGCCAAAAACATTCAGTACTTC. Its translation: CSATRTEQIAKNIQYF.

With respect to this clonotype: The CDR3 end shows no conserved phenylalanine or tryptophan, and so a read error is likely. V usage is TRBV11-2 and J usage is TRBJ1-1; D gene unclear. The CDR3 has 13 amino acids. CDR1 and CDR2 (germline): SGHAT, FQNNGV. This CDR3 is CASSFGPNTEAFY. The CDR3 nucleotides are TGTGCCAGCAGCTTCGGGCCCAACACCGAAGCTTTCTAT.

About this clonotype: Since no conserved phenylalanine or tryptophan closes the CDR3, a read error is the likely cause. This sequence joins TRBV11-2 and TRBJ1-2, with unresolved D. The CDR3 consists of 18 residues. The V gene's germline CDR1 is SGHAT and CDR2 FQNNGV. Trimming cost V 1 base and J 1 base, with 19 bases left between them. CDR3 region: CASSLVIGYGLVNYGYTS. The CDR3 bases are TGTGCCAGCAGCTTAGTTATTGGTTACGGTCTTGTTAACTATGGCTACACCTCC.

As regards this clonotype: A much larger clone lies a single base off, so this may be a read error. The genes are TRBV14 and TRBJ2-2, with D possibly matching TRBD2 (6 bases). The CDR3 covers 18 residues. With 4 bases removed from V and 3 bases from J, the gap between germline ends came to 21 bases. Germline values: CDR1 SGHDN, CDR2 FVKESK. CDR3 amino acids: CASSRILWSGEDTGELFF. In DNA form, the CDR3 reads TGTGCCAGCAGCCGCATTCTGTGGTCGGGGGAAGACACCGGGGAGCTGTTTTTT. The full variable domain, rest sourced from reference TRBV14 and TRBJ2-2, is EAGVTQFPSHSVIEKGQTVTLRCDPISGHDNLYWYRRVMGKEIKFLLHFVKESKQDESGMPNNRFLAERTGGTYSTLKVQPAELEDSGVYFCASSRILWSGEDTGELFFGEGSRLTVL.

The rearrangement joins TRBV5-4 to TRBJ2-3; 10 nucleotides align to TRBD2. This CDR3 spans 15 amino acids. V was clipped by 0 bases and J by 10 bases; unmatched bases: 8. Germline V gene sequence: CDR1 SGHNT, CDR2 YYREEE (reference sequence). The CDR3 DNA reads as TGTGCCAGCAGCTTGGAACTAGCGGGAAGCGATTCGCAGTATTTT. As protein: CASSLELAGSDSQYF.

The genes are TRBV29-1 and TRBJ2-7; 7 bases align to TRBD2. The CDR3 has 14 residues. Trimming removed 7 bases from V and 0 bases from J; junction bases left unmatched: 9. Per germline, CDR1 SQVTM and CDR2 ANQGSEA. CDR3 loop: CSAVLLADSYEQYF. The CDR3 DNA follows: TGCAGCGCCGTACTTCTAGCGGACTCCTACGAGCAGTACTTC.

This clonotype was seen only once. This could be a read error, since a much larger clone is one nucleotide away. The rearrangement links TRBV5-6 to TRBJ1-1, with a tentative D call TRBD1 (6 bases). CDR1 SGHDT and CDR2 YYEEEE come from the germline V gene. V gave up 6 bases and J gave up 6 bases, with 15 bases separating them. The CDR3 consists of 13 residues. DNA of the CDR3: TGTGCCAGCACCTCGACAGGCAAGGCTGAAGCTTTCTTT. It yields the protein CASTSTGKAEAFF.

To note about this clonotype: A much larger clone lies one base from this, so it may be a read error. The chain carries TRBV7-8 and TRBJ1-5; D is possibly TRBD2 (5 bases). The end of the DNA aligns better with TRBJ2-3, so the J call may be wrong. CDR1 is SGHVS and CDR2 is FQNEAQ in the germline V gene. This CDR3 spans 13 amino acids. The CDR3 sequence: CASSLGGFQPQYF. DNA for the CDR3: TGTGCCAGCAGCTTAGGCGGGTTTCAGCCCCAGTATTTT.

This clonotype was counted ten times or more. In DNA form, the CDR3 reads TGTGCCAGCAGCCCTGGCACCGGGGAGCTGTTTTTT. Translated: CASSPGTGELFF. The chain uses TRBV12-3 or TRBV12-4 and TRBJ2-2, with D uncertain. This CDR3 has 12 amino acids. With 6 bases removed from V and 4 bases from J, the gap between germline ends came to 6 bases.

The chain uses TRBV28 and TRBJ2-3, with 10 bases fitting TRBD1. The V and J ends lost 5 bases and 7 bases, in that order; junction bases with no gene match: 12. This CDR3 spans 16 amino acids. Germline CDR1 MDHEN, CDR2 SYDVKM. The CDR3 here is CASSHPRDRGYHTQYF. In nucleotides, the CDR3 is TGTGCCAGCAGTCATCCCCGGGACAGGGGTTATCATACGCAGTATTTT.

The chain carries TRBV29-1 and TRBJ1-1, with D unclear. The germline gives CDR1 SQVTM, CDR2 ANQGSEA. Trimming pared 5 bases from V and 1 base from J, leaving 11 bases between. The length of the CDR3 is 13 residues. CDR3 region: CSVKSDPNTEAFF. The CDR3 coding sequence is TGCAGCGTTAAGTCTGATCCGAACACTGAAGCTTTCTTT.

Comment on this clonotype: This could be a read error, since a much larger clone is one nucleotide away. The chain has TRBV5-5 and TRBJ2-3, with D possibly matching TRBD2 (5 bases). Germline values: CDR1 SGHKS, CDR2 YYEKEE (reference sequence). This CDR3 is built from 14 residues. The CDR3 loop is CACSFGPGTDTQYF. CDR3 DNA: TGTGCCTGCAGCTTCGGACCGGGGACAGATACGCAGTATTTT.

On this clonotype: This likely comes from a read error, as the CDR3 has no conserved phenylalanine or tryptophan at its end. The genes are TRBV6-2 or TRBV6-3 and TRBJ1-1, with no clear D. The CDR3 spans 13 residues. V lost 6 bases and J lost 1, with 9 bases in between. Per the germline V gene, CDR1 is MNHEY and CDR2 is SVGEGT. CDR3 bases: TGTGCCAGCAGAGAGGCATCGAACACTGAAGCTTTCTAT. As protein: CASREASNTEAFY.

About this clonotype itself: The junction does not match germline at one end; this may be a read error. DNA for the CDR3: TGTGCCAGCAACCAAGATCGGCTACCCCAAAACATTCAGTACTTC. Translation: CASNQDRLPQNIQYF. This chain joins TRBV4-3 and TRBJ2-4, with D unclear. CDR3 length: 15 amino acids. Germline V gene sequence: CDR1 LGHNA, CDR2 YSLEER.

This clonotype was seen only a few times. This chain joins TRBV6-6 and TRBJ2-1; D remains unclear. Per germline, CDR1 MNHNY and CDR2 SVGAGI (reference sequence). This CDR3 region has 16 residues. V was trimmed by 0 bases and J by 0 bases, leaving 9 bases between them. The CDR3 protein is CASSYSLGTSYNEQFF. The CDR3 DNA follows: TGTGCCAGCAGTTACTCTCTTGGTACCTCCTACAATGAGCAGTTCTTC.

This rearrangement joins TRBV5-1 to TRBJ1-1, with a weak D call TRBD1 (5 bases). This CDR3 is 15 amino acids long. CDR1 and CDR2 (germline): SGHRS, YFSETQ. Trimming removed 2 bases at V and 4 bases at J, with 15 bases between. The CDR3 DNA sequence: TGCGCCAGCAGCTTATGGTTCGGGGGGGGCACTGAAGCTTTCTTT. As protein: CASSLWFGGGTEAFF.

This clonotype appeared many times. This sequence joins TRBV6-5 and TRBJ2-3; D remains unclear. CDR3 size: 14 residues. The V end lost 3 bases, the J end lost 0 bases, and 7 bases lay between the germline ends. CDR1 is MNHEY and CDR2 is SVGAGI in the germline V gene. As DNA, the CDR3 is TGTGCCAGCAGTTATTCCCCGAGCACAGATACGCAGTATTTT. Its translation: CASSYSPSTDTQYF.

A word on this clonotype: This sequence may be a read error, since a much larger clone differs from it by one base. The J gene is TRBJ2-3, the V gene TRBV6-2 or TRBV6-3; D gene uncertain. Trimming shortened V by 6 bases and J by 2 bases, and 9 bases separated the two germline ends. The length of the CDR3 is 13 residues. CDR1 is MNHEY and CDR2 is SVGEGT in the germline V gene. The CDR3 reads CASSLRHTDTQYF. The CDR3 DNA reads TGTGCCAGCAGCCTGCGACACACAGATACGCAGTATTTT.